A single sample gave rise to the 2 T cell receptor beta chains below, sequenced in a study of glioma-infiltrating T cells after dendritic cell vaccination. Some clones are missing from TCRdb's copy, which holds only in-frame ones; the method was immunoSEQ multiplex PCR. The sample records about 10,000 clones, more than 75% being singletons. The time point denotes: after dendritic cell vaccination, including at tumor progression/relapse. The sample was blood, taken after dendritic cell vaccination. Source of these receptors: a human donor with glioblastoma.

V gene TRBV7-3 combines with J gene TRBJ1-2, with 7 bases fitting TRBD1. From germline, CDR1 is SGHTA and CDR2 FQGTGA. The V gene end was trimmed by 3 bases and the J gene end by 8 bases; junction bases not matched to a gene: 6. The CDR3 covers 13 residues. The CDR3 region is CASSFKQGSGYTF. As DNA, the CDR3 is TGTGCCAGCAGCTTCAAACAGGGGAGCGGCTACACCTTC.

The chain recombines TRBV9 with TRBJ1-2; a possible D gene is TRBD1 (6 bases). V was cut by 3 bases and J by 4 bases, with 19 bases left in between. Germline V CDR1 and CDR2: SGDLS, YYNGEE. This CDR3 is built from 16 residues. CDR3 residues: CASSETVGGRSYGYTF. The CDR3 region has the DNA TGTGCCAGCAGCGAGACGGTTGGGGGCAGGAGCTATGGCTACACCTTC.